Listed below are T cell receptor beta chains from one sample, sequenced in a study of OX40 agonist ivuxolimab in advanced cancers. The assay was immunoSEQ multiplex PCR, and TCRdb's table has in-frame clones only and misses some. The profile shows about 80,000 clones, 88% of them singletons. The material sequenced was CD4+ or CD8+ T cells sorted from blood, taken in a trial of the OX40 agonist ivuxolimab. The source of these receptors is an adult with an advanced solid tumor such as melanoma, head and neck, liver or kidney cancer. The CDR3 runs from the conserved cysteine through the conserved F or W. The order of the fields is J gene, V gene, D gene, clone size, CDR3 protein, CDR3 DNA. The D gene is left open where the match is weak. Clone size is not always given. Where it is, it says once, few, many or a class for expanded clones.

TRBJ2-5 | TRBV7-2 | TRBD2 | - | CASSPGRGRTQETQYF | TGTGCCAGCAGCCCGGGGAGGGGCCGGACCCAAGAGACCCAGTACTTC
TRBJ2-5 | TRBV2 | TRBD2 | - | CASTPGTSGQETQYF | TGTGCCAGCACCCCCGGGACTAGCGGCCAAGAGACCCAGTACTTC
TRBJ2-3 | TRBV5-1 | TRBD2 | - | CASSGTSGGADTQYF | TGCGCCAGCAGCGGGACTAGCGGGGGGGCAGATACGCAGTATTTT
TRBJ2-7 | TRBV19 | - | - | CASSPKGVSYEQYF | TGTGCCAGTAGTCCCAAGGGGGTTTCCTACGAGCAGTACTTC
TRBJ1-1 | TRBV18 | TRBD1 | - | CASSQGGQGTPEAFF | TGTGCCAGCTCACAAGGGGGACAGGGGACCCCGGAAGCTTTCTTT
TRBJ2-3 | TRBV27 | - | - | CASTLGYTQYF | TGTGCCAGCACCTTGGGCTATACGCAGTATTTT
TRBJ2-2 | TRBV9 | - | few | CASSATGTANTGELFF | TGTGCCAGCAGCGCCACCGGGACGGCTAACACCGGGGAGCTGTTTTTT
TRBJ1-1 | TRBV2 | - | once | CASGALMNTEAFF | TGTGCCAGCGGGGCGCTCATGAACACTGAAGCTTTCTTT
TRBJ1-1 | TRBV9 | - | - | CASSVGGLSTEAFF | TGTGCCAGCAGCGTCGGGGGTTTGAGCACTGAAGCTTTCTTT
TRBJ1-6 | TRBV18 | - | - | CASSPAGLRWDNTPLHF | TGTGCCAGCTCACCAGCCGGGCTCAGGTGGGATAACACACCCCTCCACTTT
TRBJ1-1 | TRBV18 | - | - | CASSPPGRNTEAFF | TGTGCCAGCTCACCCCCAGGGAGGAACACTGAAGCTTTCTTT
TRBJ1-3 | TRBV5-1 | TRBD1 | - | CASSSGTGGWDTIYF | TGCGCCAGCAGTTCAGGGACAGGGGGTTGGGACACCATATATTTT
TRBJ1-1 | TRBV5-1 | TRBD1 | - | CASSSGQGVNTEAFF | TGCGCCAGCAGCTCCGGACAGGGGGTGAACACTGAAGCTTTCTTT
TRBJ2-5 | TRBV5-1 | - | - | CASSLFMTETQYF | TGCGCCAGCAGCTTGTTCATGACGGAGACCCAGTACTTC
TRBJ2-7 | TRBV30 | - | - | CAWSPTEEQYF | TGTGCCTGGAGCCCCACGGAGGAGCAGTACTTC
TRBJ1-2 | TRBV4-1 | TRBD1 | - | CASSPEGTGGYGYTF | TGCGCCAGCAGCCCAGAGGGGACAGGCGGCTATGGCTACACCTTC
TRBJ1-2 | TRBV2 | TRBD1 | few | CASRLAGTGVGYTF | TGTGCCAGCAGATTGGCCGGGACAGGGGTCGGCTACACCTTC
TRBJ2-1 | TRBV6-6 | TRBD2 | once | CASSYPSGGSYNEQFF | TGTGCCAGCAGTTACCCTAGCGGGGGGTCCTACAATGAGCAGTTCTTC
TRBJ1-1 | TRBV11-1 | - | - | CASSLGPDSTEAFF | TGTGCCAGCAGCTTAGGTCCGGACAGCACTGAAGCTTTCTTT
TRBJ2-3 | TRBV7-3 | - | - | CASSLGGRGDTQYF | TGTGCCAGCAGCCTGGGGGGCCGCGGAGATACGCAGTATTTT
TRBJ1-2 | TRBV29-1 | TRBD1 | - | CSGTGVTYGYTF | TGCAGCGGCACAGGGGTGACCTATGGCTACACCTTC
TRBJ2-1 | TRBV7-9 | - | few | CASSLPGARDNEQFF | TGTGCCAGCAGCTTACCGGGGGCTCGGGACAATGAGCAGTTCTTC
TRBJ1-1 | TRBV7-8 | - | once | CASSPGPNTEAFF | TGTGCCAGCAGCCCGGGCCCAAACACTGAAGCTTTCTTT
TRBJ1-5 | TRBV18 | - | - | CASSPRESNQPQHF | TGTGCCAGCTCACCAAGGGAGAGCAATCAGCCCCAGCATTTT
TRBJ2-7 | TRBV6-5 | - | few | CASMGSGKSRYEQYF | TGTGCCAGCATGGGGTCTGGAAAAAGCCGATACGAGCAGTACTTC
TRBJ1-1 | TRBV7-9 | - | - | CASSPAVDGDTEAFF | TGTGCCAGCAGCCCCGCCGTCGACGGGGACACTGAAGCTTTCTTT
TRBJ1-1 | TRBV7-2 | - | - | CASSLLARMNTEAFF | TGTGCCAGCAGCTTATTGGCCAGAATGAACACTGAAGCTTTCTTT
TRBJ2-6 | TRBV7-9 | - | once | CASSRSGANVLTF | TGTGCCAGCAGTAGATCGGGGGCCAACGTCCTGACTTTC